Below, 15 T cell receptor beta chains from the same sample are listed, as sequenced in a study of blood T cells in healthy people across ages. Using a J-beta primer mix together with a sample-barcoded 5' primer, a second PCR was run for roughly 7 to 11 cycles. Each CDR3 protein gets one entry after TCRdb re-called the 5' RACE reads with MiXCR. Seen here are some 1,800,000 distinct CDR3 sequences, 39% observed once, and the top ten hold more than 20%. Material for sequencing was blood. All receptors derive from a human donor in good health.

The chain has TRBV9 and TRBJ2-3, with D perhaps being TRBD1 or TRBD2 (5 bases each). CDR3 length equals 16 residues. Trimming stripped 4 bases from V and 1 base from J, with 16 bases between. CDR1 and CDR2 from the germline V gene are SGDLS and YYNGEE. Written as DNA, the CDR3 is TGTGCCAGCAGCCTCCGGGGCTCTAGGGGCACAGATACGCAGTATTTT. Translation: CASSLRGSRGTDTQYF.

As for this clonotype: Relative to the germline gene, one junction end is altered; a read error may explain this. The CDR3, as DNA: TGCGCCAGCAGCCCACTAGCGGGGGGATTCTACAATGAGCACTTCTTC. Amino acid sequence: CASSPLAGGFYNEHFF. This chain links TRBV4-3 with TRBJ2-1; 12 bases align to TRBD2. The CDR3 is 16 residues long. Looked up from germline, CDR1 is LGHNA and CDR2 is YSLEER.

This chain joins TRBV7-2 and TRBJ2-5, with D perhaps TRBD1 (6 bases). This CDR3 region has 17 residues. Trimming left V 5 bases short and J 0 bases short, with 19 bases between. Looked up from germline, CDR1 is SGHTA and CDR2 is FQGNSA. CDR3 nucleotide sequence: TGTGCCAGCAGCATCCTCCCCCTCAACAGGGACCAAGAGACCCAGTACTTC. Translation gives CASSILPLNRDQETQYF.

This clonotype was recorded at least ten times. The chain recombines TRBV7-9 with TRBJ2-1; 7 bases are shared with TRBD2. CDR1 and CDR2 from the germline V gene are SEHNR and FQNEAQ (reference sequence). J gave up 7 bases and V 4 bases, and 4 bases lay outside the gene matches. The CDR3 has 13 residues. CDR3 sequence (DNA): TGTGCCAGCAGCTCGGAGGGAGGGAATGAGCAGTTCTTC. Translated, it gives CASSSEGGNEQFF.

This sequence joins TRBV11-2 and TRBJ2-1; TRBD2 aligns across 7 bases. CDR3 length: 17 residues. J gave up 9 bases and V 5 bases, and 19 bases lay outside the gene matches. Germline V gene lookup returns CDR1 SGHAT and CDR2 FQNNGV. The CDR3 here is CASSTRPAGSGSGEQFF. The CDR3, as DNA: TGTGCCAGCAGCACAAGACCAGCGGGGTCGGGTAGCGGTGAGCAGTTCTTC.

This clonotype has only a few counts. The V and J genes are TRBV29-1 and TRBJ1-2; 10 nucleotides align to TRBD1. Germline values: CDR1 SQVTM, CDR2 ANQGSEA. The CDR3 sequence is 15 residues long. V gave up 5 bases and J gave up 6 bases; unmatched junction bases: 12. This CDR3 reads CSVWQTGQGTDGYTF. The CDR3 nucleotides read TGCAGCGTTTGGCAGACGGGACAGGGGACAGATGGCTACACCTTC.

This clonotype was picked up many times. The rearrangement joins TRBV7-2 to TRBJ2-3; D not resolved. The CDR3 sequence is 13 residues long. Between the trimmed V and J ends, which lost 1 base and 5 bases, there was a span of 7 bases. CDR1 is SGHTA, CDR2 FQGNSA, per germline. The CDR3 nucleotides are TGTGCCAGCAGCTTAGACCTTGGAGATACGCAGTATTTT. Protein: CASSLDLGDTQYF.

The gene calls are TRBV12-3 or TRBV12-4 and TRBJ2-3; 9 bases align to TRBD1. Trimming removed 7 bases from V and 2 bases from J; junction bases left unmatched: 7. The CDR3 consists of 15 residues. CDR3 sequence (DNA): TGTGCCAGCACCTTCGGGACAGGGTACACAGATACGCAGTATTTT. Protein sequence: CASTFGTGYTDTQYF.

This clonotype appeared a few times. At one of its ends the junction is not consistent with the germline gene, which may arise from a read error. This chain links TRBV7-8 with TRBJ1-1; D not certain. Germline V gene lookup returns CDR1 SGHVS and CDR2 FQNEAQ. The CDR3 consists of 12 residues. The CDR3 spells CASSLGFTGAFF. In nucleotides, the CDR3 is TGTGCCAGCAGCTTGGGGTTTACTGGAGCTTTCTTT.

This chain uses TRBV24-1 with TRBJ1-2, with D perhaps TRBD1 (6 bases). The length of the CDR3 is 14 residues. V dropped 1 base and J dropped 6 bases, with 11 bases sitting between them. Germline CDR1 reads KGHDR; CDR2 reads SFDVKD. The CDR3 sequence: CATSDFPGDNGYTF. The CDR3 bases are TGTGCCACCAGTGATTTCCCAGGGGACAATGGCTACACCTTC.

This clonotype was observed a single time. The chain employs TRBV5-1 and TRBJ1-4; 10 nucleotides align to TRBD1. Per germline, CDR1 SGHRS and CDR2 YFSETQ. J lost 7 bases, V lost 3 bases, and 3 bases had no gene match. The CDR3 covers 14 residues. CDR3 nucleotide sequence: TGCGCCAGCAGCTCGGGACAGGGGTGTGAAAAACTGTTTTTT. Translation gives CASSSGQGCEKLFF.

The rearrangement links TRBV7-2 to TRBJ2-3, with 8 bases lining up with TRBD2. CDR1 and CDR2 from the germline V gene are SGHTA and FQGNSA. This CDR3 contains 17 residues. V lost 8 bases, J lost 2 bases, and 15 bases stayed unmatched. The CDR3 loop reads CASGLGVAGTLTDTQYF. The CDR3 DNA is TGTGCCAGCGGCCTGGGGGTAGCGGGGACTCTCACAGATACGCAGTATTTT.

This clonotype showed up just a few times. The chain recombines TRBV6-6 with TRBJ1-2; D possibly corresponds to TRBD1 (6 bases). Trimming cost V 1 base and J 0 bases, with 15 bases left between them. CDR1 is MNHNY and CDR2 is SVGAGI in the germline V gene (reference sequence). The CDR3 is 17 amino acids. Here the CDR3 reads CASSYLTGPEANYGYTF. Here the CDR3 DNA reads TGTGCCAGCAGTTACTTGACAGGCCCTGAAGCTAACTATGGCTACACCTTC.

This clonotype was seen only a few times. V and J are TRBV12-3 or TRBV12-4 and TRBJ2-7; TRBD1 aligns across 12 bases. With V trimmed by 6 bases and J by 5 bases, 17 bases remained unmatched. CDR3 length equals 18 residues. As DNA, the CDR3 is TGTGCCAGCAGACCCCCGTCCGGGACAGGGGGCGCAGGGAACGAGCAGTACTTC. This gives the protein CASRPPSGTGGAGNEQYF.

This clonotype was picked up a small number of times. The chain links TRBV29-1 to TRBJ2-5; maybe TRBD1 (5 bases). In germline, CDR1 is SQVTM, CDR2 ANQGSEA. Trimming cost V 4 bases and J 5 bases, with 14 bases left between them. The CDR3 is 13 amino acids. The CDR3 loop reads CSVVVRARETQYF. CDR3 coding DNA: TGCAGCGTTGTCGTCAGGGCGCGGGAGACCCAGTACTTC.